The clone carrying this T cell receptor beta chain came up many times. Its antigen is currently unknown. The data stem from a study of glioma-infiltrating T cells. Study-level findings and limits: Above-expected tissue-blood divergence occurred in all gliomas, most in low-grade ones.

Amplification of TCR alpha and beta CDR3 regions from RNA used iRepertoire nested multiplex PCR. TCRdb re-called the multiplex PCR reads through MiXCR, storing one row per CDR3 protein. The sample shows approximately 110,000 distinct CDR3 sequences, about 23% of them seen only once. Germline V gene sequence: CDR1 ENHRY, CDR2 SYGVKD. The length of the CDR3 is 13 residues. Trimming pared 2 bases from V and 0 bases from J, leaving 2 bases between. Sequencing input: glioma tissue, nonneoplastic brain tissue, or PBMCs (not recorded which). The rearrangement joins TRBV10-3 to TRBJ1-5; unclear D gene. The receptor was isolated from a human donor with low-grade glioma or glioblastoma, undergoing nonglioma brain surgery, or in good health (not recorded which). CDR3 DNA: TGTGCCATCAGTGAGGGTAGCAATCAGCCCCAGCATTTT. Translated: CAISEGSNQPQHF.